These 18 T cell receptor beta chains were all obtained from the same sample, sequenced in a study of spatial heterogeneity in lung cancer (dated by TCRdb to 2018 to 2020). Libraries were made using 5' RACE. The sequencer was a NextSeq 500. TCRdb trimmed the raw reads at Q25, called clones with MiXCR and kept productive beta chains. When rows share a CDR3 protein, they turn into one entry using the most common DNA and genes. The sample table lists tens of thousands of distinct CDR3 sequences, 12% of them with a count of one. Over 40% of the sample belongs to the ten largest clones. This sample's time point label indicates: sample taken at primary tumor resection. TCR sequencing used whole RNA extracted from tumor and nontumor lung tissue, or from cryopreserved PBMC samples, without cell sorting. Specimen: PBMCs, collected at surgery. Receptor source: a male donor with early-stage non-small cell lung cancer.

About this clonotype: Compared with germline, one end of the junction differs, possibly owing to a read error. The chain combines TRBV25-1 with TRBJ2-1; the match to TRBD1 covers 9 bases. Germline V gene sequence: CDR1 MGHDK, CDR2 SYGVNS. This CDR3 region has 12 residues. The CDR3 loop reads CASRGDRANPIF. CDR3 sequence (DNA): TGTGCCAGCAGGGGGGACAGGGCCAATCCAATCTTC.

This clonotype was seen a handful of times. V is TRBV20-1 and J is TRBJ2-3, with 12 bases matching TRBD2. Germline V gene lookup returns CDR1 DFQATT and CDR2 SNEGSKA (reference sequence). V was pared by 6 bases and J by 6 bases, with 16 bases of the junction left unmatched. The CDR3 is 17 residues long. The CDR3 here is CSADDTMTSGGGDTQYF. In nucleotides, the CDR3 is TGCAGTGCCGACGACACCATGACTAGCGGGGGAGGGGATACGCAGTATTTT.

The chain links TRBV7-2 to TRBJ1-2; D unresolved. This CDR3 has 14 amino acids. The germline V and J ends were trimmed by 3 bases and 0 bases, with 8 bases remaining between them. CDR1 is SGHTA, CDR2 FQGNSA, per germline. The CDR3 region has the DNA TGTGCCAGCAGCTTCCCTGGGTCTAACTATGGCTACACCTTC. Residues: CASSFPGSNYGYTF.

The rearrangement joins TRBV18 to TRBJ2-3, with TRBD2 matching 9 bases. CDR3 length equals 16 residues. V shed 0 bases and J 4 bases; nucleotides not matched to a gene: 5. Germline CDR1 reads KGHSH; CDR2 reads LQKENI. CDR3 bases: TGTGCCAGCTCACCACCGAGAGCGGGAGGCGCAGATACGCAGTATTTT. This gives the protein CASSPPRAGGADTQYF.

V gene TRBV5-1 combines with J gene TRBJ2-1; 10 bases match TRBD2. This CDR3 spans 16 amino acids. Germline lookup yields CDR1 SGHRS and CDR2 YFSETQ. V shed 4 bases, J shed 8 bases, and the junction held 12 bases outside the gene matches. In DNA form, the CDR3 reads TGCGCCAGCAGCCCCGCAAGAGCTAGCGGGAGCGATGAGCAGTTCTTC. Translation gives CASSPARASGSDEQFF.

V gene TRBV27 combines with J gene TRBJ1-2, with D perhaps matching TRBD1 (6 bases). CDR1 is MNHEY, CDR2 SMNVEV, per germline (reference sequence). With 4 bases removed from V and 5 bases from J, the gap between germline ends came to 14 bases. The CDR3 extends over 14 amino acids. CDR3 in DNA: TGTGCCAGCAGTTATTCCCAACAGGGTTATGGCTACACCTTC. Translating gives CASSYSQQGYGYTF.

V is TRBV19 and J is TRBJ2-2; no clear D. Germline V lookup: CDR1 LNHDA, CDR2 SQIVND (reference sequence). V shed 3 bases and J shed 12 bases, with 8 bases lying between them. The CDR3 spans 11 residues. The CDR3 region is CASSMDLKLFF. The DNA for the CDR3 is TGTGCCAGTAGTATGGATTTGAAGCTGTTTTTT.

The CDR3 sequence: CASSLFPSGGYSTGELFF. The CDR3 DNA reads as TGTGCCAGCAGTTTATTCCCTAGCGGGGGGTATAGCACCGGGGAGCTGTTTTTT. The chain couples TRBV27 to TRBJ2-2, with 11 bases lining up with TRBD2. The CDR3 consists of 18 residues. CDR1 and CDR2 (germline): MNHEY, SMNVEV (reference sequence). V lost 1 base to trimming and J lost 4 bases; unmatched junction nucleotides: 8.

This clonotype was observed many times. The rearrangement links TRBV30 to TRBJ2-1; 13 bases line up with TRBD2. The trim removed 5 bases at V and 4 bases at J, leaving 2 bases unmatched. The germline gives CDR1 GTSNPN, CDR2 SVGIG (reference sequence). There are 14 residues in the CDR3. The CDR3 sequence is CAWGTSGAYNEQFF. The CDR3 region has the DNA TGTGCCTGGGGGACTAGCGGGGCGTACAATGAGCAGTTCTTC. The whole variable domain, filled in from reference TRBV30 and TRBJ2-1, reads SQTIHQWPATLVQPVGSPLSLECTVEGTSNPNLYWYRQAAGRGLQLLFYSVGIGQISSEVPQNLSASRPQDRQFILSSKKLLLSDSGFYLCAWGTSGAYNEQFFGPGTRLTVL.

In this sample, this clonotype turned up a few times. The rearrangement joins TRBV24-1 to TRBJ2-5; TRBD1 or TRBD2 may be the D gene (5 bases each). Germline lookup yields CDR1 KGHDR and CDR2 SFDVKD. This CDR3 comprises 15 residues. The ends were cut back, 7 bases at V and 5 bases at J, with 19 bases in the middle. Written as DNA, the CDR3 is TGTGCCACCAGCCGGGACCCACCCGGACTCGAGACCCAGTACTTC. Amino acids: CATSRDPPGLETQYF.

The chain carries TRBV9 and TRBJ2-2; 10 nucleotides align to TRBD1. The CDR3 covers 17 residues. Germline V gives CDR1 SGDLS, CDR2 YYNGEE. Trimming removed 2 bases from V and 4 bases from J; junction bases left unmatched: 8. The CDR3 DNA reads TGTGCCAGCAGCGTTTCACCGGGACAGGGGTGCACCGGGGAGCTGTTTTTT. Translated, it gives CASSVSPGQGCTGELFF. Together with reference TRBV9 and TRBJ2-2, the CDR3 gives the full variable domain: DSGVTQTPKHLITATGQRVTLRCSPRSGDLSVYWYQQSLDQGLQFLIQYYNGEERAKGNILERFSAQQFPDLHSELNLSSLELGDSALYFCASSVSPGQGCTGELFFGEGSRLTVL.

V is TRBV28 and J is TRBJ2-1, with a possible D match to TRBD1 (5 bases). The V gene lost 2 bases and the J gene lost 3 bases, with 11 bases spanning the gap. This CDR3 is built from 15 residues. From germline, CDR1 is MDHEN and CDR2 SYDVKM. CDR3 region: CASSLARVNYNEQFF. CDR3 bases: TGTGCCAGCAGTTTAGCCAGGGTAAACTACAATGAGCAGTTCTTC.

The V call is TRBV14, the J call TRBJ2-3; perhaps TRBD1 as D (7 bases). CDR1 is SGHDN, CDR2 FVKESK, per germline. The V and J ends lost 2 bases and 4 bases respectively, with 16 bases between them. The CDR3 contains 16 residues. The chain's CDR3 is CASSQLRQGGADTQYF. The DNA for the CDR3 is TGTGCCAGCAGCCAACTGAGACAGGGAGGAGCAGATACGCAGTATTTT.

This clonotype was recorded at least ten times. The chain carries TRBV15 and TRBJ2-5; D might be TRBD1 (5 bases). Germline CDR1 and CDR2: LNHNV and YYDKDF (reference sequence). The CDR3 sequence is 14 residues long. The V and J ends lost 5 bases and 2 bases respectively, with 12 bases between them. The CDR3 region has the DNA TGTGCCACCAGCCTGGGGCCCTCACAAGAGACCCAGTACTTC. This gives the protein CATSLGPSQETQYF. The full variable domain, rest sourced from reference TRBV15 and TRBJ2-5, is DAMVIQNPRYQVTQFGKPVTLSCSQTLNHNVMYWYQQKSSQAPKLLFHYYDKDFNNEADTPDNFQSRRPNTSFCFLDIRSPGLGDTAMYLCATSLGPSQETQYFGPGTRLLVL.

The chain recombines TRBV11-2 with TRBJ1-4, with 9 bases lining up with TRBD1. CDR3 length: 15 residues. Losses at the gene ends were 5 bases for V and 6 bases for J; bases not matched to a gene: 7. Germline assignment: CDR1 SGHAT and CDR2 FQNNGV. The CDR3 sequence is CASSPRRTGDEKLFF. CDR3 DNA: TGTGCCAGCAGCCCCCGGAGGACAGGGGATGAAAAACTGTTTTTT.

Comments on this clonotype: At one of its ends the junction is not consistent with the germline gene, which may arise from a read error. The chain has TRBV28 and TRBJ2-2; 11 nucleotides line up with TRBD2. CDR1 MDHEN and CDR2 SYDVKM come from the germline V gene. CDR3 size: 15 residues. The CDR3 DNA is TGTGCCAGCAGAATAGCGGGAGGGAACCCCGGGGAGCTGTTTTTT. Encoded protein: CASRIAGGNPGELFF. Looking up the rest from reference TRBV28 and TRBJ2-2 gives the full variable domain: DVKVTQSSRYLVKRTGEKVFLECVQDMDHENMFWYRQDPGLGLRLIYFSYDVKMKEKGDIPEGYSVSREKKERFSLILESASTNQTSMYLCASRIAGGNPGELFFGEGSRLTVL.

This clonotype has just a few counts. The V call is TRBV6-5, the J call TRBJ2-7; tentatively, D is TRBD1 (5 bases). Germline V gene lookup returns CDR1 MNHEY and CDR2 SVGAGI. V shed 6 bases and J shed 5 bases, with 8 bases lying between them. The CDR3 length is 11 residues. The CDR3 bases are TGTGCCAGCAGGGGGCCCGACGAGCAGTACTTC. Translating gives CASRGPDEQYF.

The CDR3 is CASSLVAGTGGHEQYF. Here the CDR3 DNA reads TGCGCCAGCAGCTTGGTTGCCGGGACAGGGGGCCACGAGCAGTACTTC. This chain connects TRBV5-1 to TRBJ2-7; 12 nucleotides agree with TRBD1. The CDR3 loop spans 16 amino acids. Germline V lookup: CDR1 SGHRS, CDR2 YFSETQ. The V gene end was trimmed by 0 bases and the J gene end by 5 bases; junction bases not matched to a gene: 6.